The sequence of this T cell receptor (beta chain) was determined in a study of blood T cell repertoires in COVID-19. The overall study: The United States, Italy and Spain supplied acute and convalescent COVID-19 samples. The cDNA or gDNA used as material had been derived from T cells, B-cell-depleted T cells, or PBMCs.

V was clipped by 6 bases and J by 10 bases, with 13 bases between them. Germline V gives CDR1 MNHEY, CDR2 SMNVEV (reference sequence). The CDR3 extends over 12 amino acids. Only in-frame clones appear in the TCRdb table, and some are missing; sequencing was by immunoSEQ multiplex PCR. This sample yields around 300,000 clones, of which approximately 92% are seen a single time; 1% to 1.3% belongs to the top ten. All enrollees were about 18 to 89 years old and from around 25 US areas. Participant-reported clinical history was the basis for cohort assignment. This chain joins TRBV27 and TRBJ2-1, with D perhaps matching TRBD1 (7 bases). The sequenced material came from PBMCs or T cells enriched from blood (not recorded which). This TCR came from a woman aged 25 to 39 who had recovered from COVID-19. For the CDR3, the DNA is TGTGCCAGCAGCCGCAGGGGGGACGAGCAGTTCTTC. It codes for CASSRRGDEQFF.